This T cell receptor beta chain stems from a study of shared clonotypes between healthy human individuals. Study findings and constraints: Sampling used blood alone; tissue repertoires probably differ.

V lost 7 bases and J 4 bases, leaving 16 bases between the germline ends. Looked up from germline, CDR1 is SQVTM and CDR2 is ANQGSEA. The CDR3 runs 14 residues. Details on this clone: Its antigen remains unidentified.

At deep level, the assay was performed. Assay: immunoSEQ multiplex PCR; the TCRdb copy retains only in-frame clones and omits some. The table records around 700,000 clones, 92% of them present only once. Naive CD8 isolation took CD45RO-negative cells positively selected for CCR7 and excluded terminally differentiated effector memory CD45RA+ cells. The specimen was naive CD8+ T cells sorted from blood. This TCR derives from a man in his thirties or forties in good health. The chain combines TRBV29-1 with TRBJ1-4, with D unresolved. The DNA of the CDR3 is TGCAGCGCTTTTGTCGGCCGGCTTAATGAAAAACTGTTTTTT. Amino acid sequence: CSAFVGRLNEKLFF.